This record covers a single TCR beta chain. These data come from a study of T cells in Graves' hyperthyroidism and ophthalmopathy. V lost 0 bases and J lost 9; bases outside the gene matches: 5. The CDR3 runs to 14 residues. Germline assignment: CDR1 SGDLS and CDR2 YYNGEE. Researchers amplified the TCR beta CDR3 regions from RNA transcripts. HTBI primers were the set used in a first-round RT-PCR of the TCR CDR3. TCRdb called the multiplex PCR reads again in MiXCR, with one record for every CDR3 protein. Here the sample spans fewer than 400,000 distinct CDR3 sequences, 25% being singletons. The V and J genes are TRBV9 and TRBJ2-1, with 8 nucleotides matching TRBD1. The source of this sequence is a man aged 45-60 years with Graves' hyperthyroidism. Sequencing was performed on blood. CDR3 DNA sequence: TGTGCCAGCAGCGTAGTTCAGGGGGCGGTTGAGCAGTTCTTC. Translated, it gives CASSVVQGAVEQFF.